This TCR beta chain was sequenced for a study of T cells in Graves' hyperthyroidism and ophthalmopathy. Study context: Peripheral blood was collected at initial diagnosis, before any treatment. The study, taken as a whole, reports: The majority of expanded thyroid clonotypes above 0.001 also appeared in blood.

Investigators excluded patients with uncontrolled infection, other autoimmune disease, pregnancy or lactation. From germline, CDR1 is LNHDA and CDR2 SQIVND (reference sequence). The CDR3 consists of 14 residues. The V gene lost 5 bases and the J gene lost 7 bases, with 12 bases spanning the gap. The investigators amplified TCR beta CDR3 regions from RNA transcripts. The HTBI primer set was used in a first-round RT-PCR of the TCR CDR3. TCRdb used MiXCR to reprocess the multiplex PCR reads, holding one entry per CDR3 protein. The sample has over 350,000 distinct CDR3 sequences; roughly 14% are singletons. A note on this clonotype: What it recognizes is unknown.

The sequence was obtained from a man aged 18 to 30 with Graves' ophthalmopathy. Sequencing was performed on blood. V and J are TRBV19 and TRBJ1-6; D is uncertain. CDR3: CASSGPGPNSPLHF. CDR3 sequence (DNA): TGTGCCAGTAGTGGTCCGGGTCCAAATTCACCCCTCCACTTT.